The source of this T cell receptor (beta chain) is a study of blood T cells in healthy people across ages. The study, taken as a whole, reports: Whereas aged donors had fewer naive CD4+ cells, long-lived donors had more of them and higher diversity.

V lost 0 bases and J lost 1, with 10 bases in between. The CDR3 runs to 17 residues. Germline CDR1 and CDR2: MNHNY and SVGAGI (reference sequence). Through a sample-barcoded 5' primer and a J-beta primer mix, a second PCR was run for 7 to 11 cycles. The yield of each sample was at least 3 million CDR3-containing paired-end reads. One entry per CDR3 protein results from TCRdb running MiXCR on the 5' RACE reads. The sample includes about 900,000 distinct CDR3 sequences, under 50% of them seen just once. Russia was home to the donors, healthy Caucasian individuals aged roughly 6 to 90. Each sample had at least 6 million PBMCs isolated. This clonotype was seen more than once but under ten times. Its antigen remains unknown.

This rearrangement joins TRBV6-6 to TRBJ2-6; D possibly corresponds to TRBD1 (6 bases). The TCR comes from a man aged 25 to 40 in good health. What was sequenced was blood. The DNA for the CDR3 is TGTGCCAGCAGTTACTCCTGGACAGAATCTGGGGCCAACGTCCTGACTTTC. Translated: CASSYSWTESGANVLTF.